The source of this T cell receptor beta chain is a study of Ad26.COV2.S vaccination and SARS-CoV-2 variants (dated by TCRdb to about 2021). Turning to the overall study: Donors in the vaccine arm were drawn from COV1001, a phase I-IIa trial of Ad26.COV2.S in healthy adults that was multicentre, randomized, double-blind and placebo-controlled. Blinding of investigators to trial group allocation was maintained during experiments and outcome assessment. TCRbeta repertoire sequencing served as the tool for gauging how specific and how broad the SARS-CoV-2-reactive T cell receptors were following Ad26.COV2.S vaccination. The TCR-sequenced set comprised roughly 30 samples: around 20 Ad26.COV2.S vaccine recipients, 5 placebo recipients and 8 SARS-CoV-2 convalescent individuals. Trial participants were randomized into five groups of five: low-dose or high-dose Ad26.COV2.S given once or twice, or placebo on both occasions. Ad26.COV2.S was administered intramuscularly at 5 x 10^10 or 1 x 10^11 viral particles, either as a single shot or as two shots given 56 days apart.

The germline V gene provides CDR1 MNHEY and CDR2 SVGEGT. The V and J ends are trimmed by 2 bases and 3 bases, leaving 14 bases between them. The CDR3 runs 15 amino acids, cysteine and phenylalanine included. The only DNA kept is the CDR3, 45 bases in frame from the first base. TCRbeta CDR3 regions were sequenced with the immunoSEQ Assay. After extraction, genomic DNA underwent amplification by bias-controlled multiplex PCR, followed by high-throughput sequencing. Processing in the source paper ran as follows. To quantify the absolute abundance of every unique TCRbeta CDR3 region, sequences were collapsed and filtered. T cell fraction was estimated by normalizing TCRbeta template counts to usable DNA, which was measured by amplifying reference genes present in all nucleated cells. Repertoire TCRs were annotated as SARS-CoV-2-specific by exact matching of V gene, CDR3 amino acid sequence and J gene to a known reactive TCR set. The reference SARS-CoV-2 TCR set came from MIRA and was filtered for enrichment in COVID-19-positive ImmuneCODE repertoires, removing public or cross-reactive TCRs. Drawing on the MIRA antigens, annotated TCRs were analysed further at the level of specific ORF or position within ORF. Depth was the summed frequency of annotated unique rearrangements, while breadth was defined as annotated unique rearrangements over total unique productive rearrangements. Two-sided Wilcoxon rank-sum tests were applied when comparing TCR breadth between groups. TCRdb carries this immuneACCESS record with in-frame sequences only. Its versions omit some clonotypes, under half of them owing to an unresolved V gene in the studies checked, with the rest unexplained. D and trimming were read from the DNA, whereas the V and J calls and clone size are those reported in that table. This sample holds about 460,000 clones; 89% were observed only once. The ten largest clones capture around 1.6% of the sample.

According to the study, the label for this sample's treatment or condition signals: 15 to 20 received Ad26.COV2.S at low or high dose, single or two shots; about five received placebo; per-sample allocation not given. For vaccine and placebo recipients, repertoires were sequenced using samples collected on day 63 after the first injection. In Cohort 1b, roughly 26 adults aged 18-55 years were enrolled at a single site in Boston, USA, between 29 July and 7 August 2020. As a vaccine, Ad26.COV2.S was a replication-incompetent adenovirus type 26 vector that expressed a prefusion-stabilized SARS-CoV-2 spike protein derived from the original Wuhan strain. Paper-wide results and their limitations: Vaccine and placebo recipients had comparable non-spike TCR breadth, which fits with the vaccine containing only spike. The authors noted that total T cell responses may have been underestimated by the TCR breadth and depth analyses. After vaccination, spike-specific CD8+ and CD4+ T cell responses were reported to show substantial breadth. The study was not powered for comparison of responses between vaccine doses or regimens. Compared with placebo recipients, Ad26.COV2.S recipients showed higher spike-specific TCR breadth (P = 0.0014).

Concerning this clone: Its antigen remains undetermined. No base-level quality is on record; no much larger clone is a single base apart.

Sample: peripheral blood, taken in a trial of Ad26.COV2.S vaccine versus placebo. The TCR was taken from a person between 18 and 65 years old who received the Ad26.COV2.S COVID-19 vaccine or a placebo. This chain joins TRBV6-2 or TRBV6-3 to TRBJ2-7; the D gene identity is not certain. Here the CDR3 is given as CASSYRYSTLYEQYF. The nucleotides read TGTGCCAGCAGTTACCGATACTCGACACTCTACGAGCAGTACTTC.